The clone carrying this T cell receptor (beta chain) was seen only a few times. Germline V CDR1 and CDR2: SEHNR, FQNEAQ (reference sequence). The CDR3 contains 12 residues. Trimming took 8 bases from V and 3 from J; bases not matched to a gene: 3. The data derive from a study of molecular identifiers for immune sequencing clone quantification. TCRdb passed the PCR reads through MiXCR, listing each CDR3 protein once. The repertoire holds 490,000 or so distinct CDR3 sequences, less than 30% seen once, with approximately 0.76% in the top ten. The chain recombines TRBV7-9 with TRBJ2-7; 8 bases line up with TRBD1. Material: naive CD8+ T cells from blood, with Jurkat cell RNA spiked in. Subset meaning: FACS-sorted CD8+CD4-CCR7+CD45RA+ naive T cells. This sequence originates from a human donor in good health. Some libraries in this study had Jurkat cell RNA spiked in. The DNA for the CDR3 is TGTGCCAGCGGGGACAGGAGCTACGAGCAGTACTTC. The encoded protein is CASGDRSYEQYF.